This T cell receptor beta chain was recovered during a study of shared clonotypes between healthy human individuals. Study as a whole: Used for every donor were three CD4 naive, three CD4 memory, two CD8 naive and one CD8 memory plate.

The CDR3 runs to 12 residues. V shed 9 bases and J shed 3 bases, with 11 bases lying between them. The germline V gene encodes CDR1 SGHVS and CDR2 FQNEAQ. The input for sorted-subset replicate PCRs was about 0.2 ug DNA, 25,000 to 30,000 T cell genomes. TCRdb's copy holds only in-frame clones and misses some; the assay was immunoSEQ multiplex PCR. This table holds approximately 940,000 clones, about 80% found once. The donors were adults (healthy and HIV-negative) with no recent acute infections or vaccinations. Every contributor of samples was a Caucasian grown-up residing in Nashville, Tennessee. V gene TRBV7-8 combines with J gene TRBJ2-5; D remains unclear. This clonotype originated in a man younger than 30 in good health. The sequencing input was memory CD4+ T cells sorted from blood. Specified subset: CD45RA-negative fraction. CDR3 amino acids: CASNFGEETQYF. As DNA, the CDR3 is TGTGCCAGTAACTTTGGGGAAGAGACCCAGTACTTC.